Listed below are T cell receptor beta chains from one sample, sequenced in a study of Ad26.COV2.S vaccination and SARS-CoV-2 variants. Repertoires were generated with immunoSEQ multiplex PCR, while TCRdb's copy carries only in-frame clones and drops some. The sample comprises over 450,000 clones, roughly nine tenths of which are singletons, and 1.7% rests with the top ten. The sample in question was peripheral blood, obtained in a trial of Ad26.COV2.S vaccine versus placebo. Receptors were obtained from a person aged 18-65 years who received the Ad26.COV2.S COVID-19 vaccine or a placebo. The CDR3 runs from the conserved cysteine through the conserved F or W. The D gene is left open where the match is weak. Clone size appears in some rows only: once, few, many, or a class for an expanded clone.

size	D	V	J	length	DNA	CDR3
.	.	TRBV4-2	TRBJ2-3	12	TGTGCCAGCAGGAGGGGCGCAGATACGCAGTATTTT	CASRRGADTQYF
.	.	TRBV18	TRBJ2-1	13	TGTGCCAGCTCAGTCTCCCGGGACTTGTTGGAGTTCTTC	CASSVSRDLLEFF
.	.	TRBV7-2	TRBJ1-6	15	TGTGCCAGCAGCTTAAGCTCCGGGGCTACGACACCCCTCCACTTT	CASSLSSGATTPLHF
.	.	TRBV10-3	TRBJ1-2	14	TGTGCCATCAGTGCAGGACAGAATTCATATGGCTACACCTTC	CAISAGQNSYGYTF
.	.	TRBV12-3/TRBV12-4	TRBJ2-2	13	TGTGCCAGCAGGGGCCAGAACACCGGGGAGCTGTTTTTT	CASRGQNTGELFF
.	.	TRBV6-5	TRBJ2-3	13	TGTGCCAGCATGGGAACCGCCCCAGATACGCAGTATTTT	CASMGTAPDTQYF
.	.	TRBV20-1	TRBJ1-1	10	TGCAGTGCTGCCGGTTTTGGAGCTTTCTTT	CSAAGFGAFF
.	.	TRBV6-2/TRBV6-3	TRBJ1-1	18	TGTGCCAGCAGTTACTCTCGGAGTCGTAATTGGATGAACACTGAAGCTTTCTTT	CASSYSRSRNWMNTEAFF
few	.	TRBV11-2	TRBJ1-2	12	TGTGCCAGCAGCCGGTACAAGGGGAGCTACACCTTC	CASSRYKGSYTF
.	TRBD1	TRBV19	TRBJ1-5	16	TGTGCCAGTAGTAGCTTTAAGGGACAGATTTATCAGCCCCAGCATTTT	CASSSFKGQIYQPQHF
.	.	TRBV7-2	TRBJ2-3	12	TGTGCCAGCAGCCCAGGATTGAATACGCAGTATTTT	CASSPGLNTQYF
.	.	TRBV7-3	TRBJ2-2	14	TGTGCCAGCAGCCAGACAGGGAACACCGGGGAGCTGTTTTTT	CASSQTGNTGELFF
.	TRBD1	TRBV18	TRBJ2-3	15	TGTGCCAGCTCACCAGGCGACAGGGGATCAGATACGCAGTATTTT	CASSPGDRGSDTQYF
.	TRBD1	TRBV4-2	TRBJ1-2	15	TGTGCCAGCAGCCCCTCCCCAGGGGGCAGCGAAGGCTACACCTTC	CASSPSPGGSEGYTF
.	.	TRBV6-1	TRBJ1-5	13	TGTGCCAGCAGTGACAGGGTAGTTCAGCCCCAGCATTTT	CASSDRVVQPQHF
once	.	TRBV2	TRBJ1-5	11	TGTGCCAGCAGTCGAGTGGAGGCTAAGCATTTT	CASSRVEAKHF
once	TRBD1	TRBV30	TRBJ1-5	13	TGTGCCTGGAGCGAACAGGGGAATCAGCCCCAGCATTTT	CAWSEQGNQPQHF
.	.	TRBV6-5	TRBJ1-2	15	TGTGCCAGCAGTTACTCGAATCGCGGTGGTACTGGCTACACCTTC	CASSYSNRGGTGYTF
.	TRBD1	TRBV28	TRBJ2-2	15	TGTGCCAGCATTGGGACAGCGGCGAACACCGGGGAGCTGTTTTTT	CASIGTAANTGELFF
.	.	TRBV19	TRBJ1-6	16	TGTGCCAGTAGTGCTAACACCGGGGGATATAATTCACCCCTCCACTTT	CASSANTGGYNSPLHF
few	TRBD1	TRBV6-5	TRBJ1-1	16	TGTGCCAGCAGTTACTCGGGGGGACAGGTGAACACTGAAGCTTTCTTT	CASSYSGGQVNTEAFF
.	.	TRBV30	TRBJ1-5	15	TGTGCCTGGAGTAAGGACACACATCCTAATCAGCCCCAGCATTTT	CAWSKDTHPNQPQHF
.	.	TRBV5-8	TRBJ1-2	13	TGTGCCAGCCGTAGGTACGGCGGCTATGGCTACACCTTC	CASRRYGGYGYTF
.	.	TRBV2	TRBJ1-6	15	TGTGCCAGCAGCGAAATTTATTGGGGTGGTTCACCCCTCCACTTT	CASSEIYWGGSPLHF
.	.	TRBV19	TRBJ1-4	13	TGTGCCAGTAGTATTGGGGGACATCGAAAACTGTTTTTT	CASSIGGHRKLFF
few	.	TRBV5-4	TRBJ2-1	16	TGTGCCAGCAGCTTATTAGCGGTAAGCTCCTACAATGAGCAGTTCTTC	CASSLLAVSSYNEQFF
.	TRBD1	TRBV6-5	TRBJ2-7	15	TGTGCCAGCAGTACCCGGGACAGTCCCCCGTACGAGCAGTACTTC	CASSTRDSPPYEQYF
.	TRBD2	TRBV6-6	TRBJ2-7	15	TGTGCCAGCAGTCAGGTAGTAGCGGGGGCTTACGAGCAGTACTTC	CASSQVVAGAYEQYF
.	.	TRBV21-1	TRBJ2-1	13	TGTGCCAGAGGGCTAGAGCTGGTCGATGAGCAGTTCTTC	CARGLELVDEQFF
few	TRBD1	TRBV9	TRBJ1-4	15	TGTGCCAGCAGCGAAAATGAGGGGCAGGGGGCAGCACTGTTTTTT	CASSENEGQGAALFF
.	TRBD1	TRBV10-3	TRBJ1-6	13	TGTGCCATTGGCAGGGGGGACAATTCACCCCTCCACTTT	CAIGRGDNSPLHF